This TCR beta chain was sequenced in a study of CD8 T cells in Susac syndrome. Overall study: Eight or nine of the sequenced Susac syndrome patients were in remission, and more than 5 had active disease.

The CDR3 runs to 14 residues. CDR1 is LGHDT and CDR2 is YNNKEL in the germline V gene (reference sequence). J lost 6 bases, V lost 1 base, and 1 base had no gene match. After extraction with the RNeasy kit, about 0.5 to 1 ug of the RNA was reverse transcribed using random hexamers. TCRdb passed the immunoSEQ multiplex PCR reads through MiXCR, listing each CDR3 protein once. This sample has some 75,000 distinct CDR3 sequences, with approximately 93% found just once. Material for sequencing was CD8+ T cells from PBMCs. The V gene is TRBV3-1, the J gene TRBJ1-4; 8 bases align to TRBD1. The sequence was obtained from a human donor with Susac syndrome. The CDR3 is CASSQGQGYEKLFF. The CDR3 DNA follows: TGTGCCAGCAGCCAAGGACAGGGGTATGAAAAACTGTTTTTT.